This T cell receptor beta chain came from a study of shared clonotypes between healthy human individuals. This CDR3 comprises 16 residues. Looked up from germline, CDR1 is SGHDT and CDR2 is YYEEEE. V trimming: 4 bases; J trimming: 6 bases; junction bases outside the gene matches: 9. TCRdb's table, derived via immunoSEQ multiplex PCR, lists solely in-frame clones and lacks some. Of some 2.3 million clones listed, just over 90% were seen once; the top ten hold under 0.45%. Sample: naive CD4+ T cells from PBMCs. Subset noted: CD45RA+ positively selected. The receptor's source is a man aged 18-30 years in good health. Some clones in this sample may be carry-over from other donors' samples. The chain is built from TRBV5-6 and TRBJ1-5; TRBD1 aligns across 11 bases. The CDR3 sequence is CASSRTGTGGIQPQHF. CDR3 sequence (DNA): TGTGCCAGCAGCCGTACCGGGACAGGGGGAATTCAGCCCCAGCATTTT.